This paragraph covers one TCR beta chain sequence. The specificity of this receptor is unknown. Nothing much larger sits one base from this clone, and base qualities are not available. The library was prepared using 5' RACE. The instrument was an Illumina HiSeq 2500. The second PCR ran for about 6 to 12 cycles and used a J-beta primer mix along with a sample-barcoded 5' primer. A unique molecular identifier was introduced onto each TCR beta cDNA molecule by a template-switch 5' adaptor carrying 12 random nucleotides. At least 2.5 million CDR3-containing paired-end reads were obtained from each sample. All of the RNA was converted into first-strand cDNA using the Mint cDNA synthesis kit, with a TRBC-specific oligonucleotide serving as the primer. Following uracil-DNA glycosylase treatment, all cDNA underwent a first 18-cycle PCR with the universal primers M1SS and BC2_uni_R. The paper's processing steps were these. Normalization of each sample was performed by random selection of 1 million high-quality reads, each carrying a distinct molecular identifier. Reads with shared molecular identifiers were discarded instead of being binned into consensus sequences. MiTCR, set to a Q25 quality threshold and the strictest error-elimination algorithm, was used for CDR3 identification, clonotype clustering and error correction. A nonparametric unseen species model with Euler transformation was used to estimate a lower bound on total TCR beta diversity. TCRdb reworked the public reads: Q25 trimming with fastp, MiXCR clone assembly, productive beta chains retained. Duplicate CDR3 protein sequences are folded into a single record with the most common DNA and genes. It is TCRdb's table, rather than the study itself, that gives the V and J calls and clone size. A total of 1.2 million to 1.5 million distinct CDR3 sequences appear in this sample, roughly 60% of them only once. The ten largest make up 6.5% to 8% of the sample.

V has 3 bases trimmed and J has 4 bases trimmed; junction bases matching no gene number 10. The CDR3 measures 15 amino acids from cysteine to phenylalanine. Solely the CDR3 DNA is kept, with 45 bases framed from the first base. Reading the germline V gene (reference sequence) gives CDR1 DFQATT and CDR2 SNEGSKA. These data belong to a study of blood T cells in healthy people across ages (dated by TCRdb to the mid-2010s). In terms of the full investigation: In model experiments, template switching captured roughly one uniquely barcoded TCR beta cDNA molecule for every two T cells. Age-related changes in TCR beta repertoire diversity were measured in the study by deep sequencing normalized with unique cDNA molecular identifiers. Donors were grouped into four age groups: young (average 16 years), middle-aged (39), aged (over 55) and long-lived (82). To avoid experimental bias, donors of different ages were randomly spread across the sequencing lanes. Using the same blood draw, the study looked at two additional independent replicas of 1 million unique cDNA reads for two donors, one aged 18 to 29 and the other aged 80 or older.

Study-level results and caveats: The long-lived group showed more naive CD4+ T cells, fewer expanded clones and increased TCR diversity than the aged group, suggesting age selection. As age increased, observed TCR beta diversity per million T cells dropped in a roughly linear way, and a significant reduction was already evident by age 40. The CMV infection status of donors was not known, potentially confounding age-related changes in expanded clonotypes. Estimates of total diversity based on one million sequenced T cells were considered lower bounds and underestimates. There was a strong correlation between observed TCR beta diversity and the percentage of naive T cells measured by flow cytometry. Conclusive comparison of naive and antigen-experienced compartments was prevented by the profiling of bulk unsorted PBMCs.

Donors were around 37 systemically healthy Caucasian individuals from Russia aged 6 to 90 years. Each donor gave ten milliliters of peripheral blood, collected into EDTA-treated Vacutainer tubes. Ficoll-Paque density-gradient centrifugation was used to isolate PBMCs, with at least 7 million obtained per sample. Total RNA, at least 5.5 micrograms per sample, was extracted from PBMCs with Trizol reagent. The percentages of naive CD45RAhigh/CD27high T cells were determined by flow cytometry on a PBMC aliquot from every donor. Sample: blood. The chain uses TRBV20-1 and TRBJ2-3; 7 of the junction bases match TRBD1. This receptor was obtained from a man aged 18 to 35 in good health. The nucleotide sequence is given as TGCAGTGCTAGCCGACAGGGAACTGAGGCAGATACGCAGTATTTT. This translates into CSASRQGTEADTQYF.